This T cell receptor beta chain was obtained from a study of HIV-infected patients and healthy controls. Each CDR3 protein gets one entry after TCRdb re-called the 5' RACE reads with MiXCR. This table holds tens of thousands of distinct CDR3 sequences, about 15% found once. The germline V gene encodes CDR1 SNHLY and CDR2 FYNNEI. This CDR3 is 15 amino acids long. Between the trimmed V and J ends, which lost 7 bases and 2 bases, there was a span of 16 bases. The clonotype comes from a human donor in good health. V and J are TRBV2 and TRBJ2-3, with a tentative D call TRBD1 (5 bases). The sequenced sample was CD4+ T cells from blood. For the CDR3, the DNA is TGTGCCAGCACCAACTCTGGGGCACACACAGATACGCAGTATTTT. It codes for CASTNSGAHTDTQYF.